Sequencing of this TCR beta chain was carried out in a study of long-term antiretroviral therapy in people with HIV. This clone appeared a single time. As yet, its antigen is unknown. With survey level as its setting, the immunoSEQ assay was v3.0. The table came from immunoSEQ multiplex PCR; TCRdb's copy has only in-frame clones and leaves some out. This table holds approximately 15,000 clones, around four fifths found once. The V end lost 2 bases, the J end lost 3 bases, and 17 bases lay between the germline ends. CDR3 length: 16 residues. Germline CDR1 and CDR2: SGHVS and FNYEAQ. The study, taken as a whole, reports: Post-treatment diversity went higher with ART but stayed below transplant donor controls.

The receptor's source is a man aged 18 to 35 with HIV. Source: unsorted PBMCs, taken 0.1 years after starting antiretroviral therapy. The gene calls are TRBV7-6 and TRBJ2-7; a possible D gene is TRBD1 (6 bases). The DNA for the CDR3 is TGTGCCAGCAGCTTAACGGAGCCACAGGGTCTCTACGAGCAGTACTTC. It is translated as CASSLTEPQGLYEQYF.